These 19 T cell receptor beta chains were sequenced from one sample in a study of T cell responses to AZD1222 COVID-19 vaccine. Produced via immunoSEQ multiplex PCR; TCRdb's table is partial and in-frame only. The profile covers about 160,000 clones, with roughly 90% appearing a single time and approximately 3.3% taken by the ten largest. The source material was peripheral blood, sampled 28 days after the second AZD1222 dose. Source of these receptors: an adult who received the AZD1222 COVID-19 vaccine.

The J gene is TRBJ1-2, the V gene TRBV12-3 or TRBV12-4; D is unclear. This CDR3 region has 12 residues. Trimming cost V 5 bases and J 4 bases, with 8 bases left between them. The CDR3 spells CASSPSGYGYTF. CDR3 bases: TGTGCCAGCAGTCCCTCCGGCTATGGCTACACCTTC.

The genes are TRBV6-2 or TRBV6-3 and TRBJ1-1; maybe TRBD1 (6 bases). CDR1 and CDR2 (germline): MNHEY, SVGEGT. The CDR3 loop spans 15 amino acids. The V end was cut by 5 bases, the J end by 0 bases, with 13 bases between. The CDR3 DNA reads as TGTGCCAGCAGTAGGGGACATCTCATGAACACTGAAGCTTTCTTT. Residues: CASSRGHLMNTEAFF.

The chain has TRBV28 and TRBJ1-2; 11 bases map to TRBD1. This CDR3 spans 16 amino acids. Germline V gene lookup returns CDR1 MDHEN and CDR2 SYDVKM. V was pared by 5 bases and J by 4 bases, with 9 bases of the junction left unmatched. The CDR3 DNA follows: TGTGCCAGCAGTACCCCGGGACAGGGGGACGGCTATGGCTACACCTTC. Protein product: CASSTPGQGDGYGYTF.

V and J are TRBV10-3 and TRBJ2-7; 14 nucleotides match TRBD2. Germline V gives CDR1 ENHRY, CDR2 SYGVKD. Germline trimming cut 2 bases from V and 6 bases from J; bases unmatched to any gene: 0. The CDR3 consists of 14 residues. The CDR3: CAISEGTSGSEQYF. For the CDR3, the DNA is TGTGCCATCAGTGAGGGGACTAGCGGGAGCGAGCAGTACTTC.

The chain's CDR3 is CASSPYMTVNTEAFF. CDR3 DNA: TGTGCCAGCAGTCCGTATATGACAGTGAACACTGAAGCTTTCTTT. This chain uses TRBV27 with TRBJ1-1, with D tentatively TRBD1 (5 bases). This CDR3 contains 15 residues. The V gene's germline CDR1 is MNHEY and CDR2 SMNVEV (reference sequence). Trimming removed 5 bases at V and 0 bases at J, with 13 bases between.

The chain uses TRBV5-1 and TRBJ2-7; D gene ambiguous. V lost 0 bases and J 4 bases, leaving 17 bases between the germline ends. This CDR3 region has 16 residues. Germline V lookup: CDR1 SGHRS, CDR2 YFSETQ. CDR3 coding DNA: TGCGCCAGCAGCTTGGATTCGCAGACATTGGGTTACGAGCAGTACTTC. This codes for CASSLDSQTLGYEQYF.

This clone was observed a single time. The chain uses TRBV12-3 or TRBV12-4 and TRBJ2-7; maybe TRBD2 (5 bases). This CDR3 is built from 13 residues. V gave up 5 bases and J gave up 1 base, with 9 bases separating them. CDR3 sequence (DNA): TGTGCCAGCAGTCCCGGACTGTCCTACGAGCAGTACTTC. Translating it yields CASSPGLSYEQYF.

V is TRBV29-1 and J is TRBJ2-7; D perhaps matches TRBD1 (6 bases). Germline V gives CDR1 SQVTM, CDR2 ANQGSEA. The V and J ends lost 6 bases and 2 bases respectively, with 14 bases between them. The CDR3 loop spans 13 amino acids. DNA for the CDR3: TGCAGCGTAGCCAGGACAGAGACCTACGAGCAGTACTTC. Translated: CSVARTETYEQYF.

The CDR3 DNA reads as TGTGCCAGCAGCCAAGATCGGGCGGGAGGTCTCTACGAGCAGTACTTC. Translation gives CASSQDRAGGLYEQYF. The gene calls are TRBV4-2 and TRBJ2-7; 8 positions match TRBD2. Trimming removed 0 bases from V and 3 bases from J; junction bases left unmatched: 7. Germline CDR1 and CDR2: LGHNA and YNFKEQ. The CDR3 consists of 16 residues.

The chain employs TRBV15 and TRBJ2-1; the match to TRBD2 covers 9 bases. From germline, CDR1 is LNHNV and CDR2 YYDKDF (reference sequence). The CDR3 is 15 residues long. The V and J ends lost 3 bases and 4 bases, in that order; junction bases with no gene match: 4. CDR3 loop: CATSRTSGYYNEQFF. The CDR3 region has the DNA TGTGCCACCAGCAGGACTAGCGGTTATTACAATGAGCAGTTCTTC.

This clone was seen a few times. Here the CDR3 DNA reads TGTGCCACCAGCAGAGAAGGGGCAGGGAGGCGAGGGTCACCCCTCCACTTT. Translating it yields CATSREGAGRRGSPLHF. V usage is TRBV15 and J usage is TRBJ1-6, with D possibly being TRBD1 (5 bases). Germline V gene lookup returns CDR1 LNHNV and CDR2 YYDKDF (reference sequence). Trimming shortened V by 0 bases and J by 10 bases, and 19 bases separated the two germline ends. The CDR3 is 17 amino acids.

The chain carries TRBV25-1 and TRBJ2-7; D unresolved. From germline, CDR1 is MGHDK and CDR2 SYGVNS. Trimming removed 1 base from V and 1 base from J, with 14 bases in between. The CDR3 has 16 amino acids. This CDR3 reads CASSESFYLRSYEQYF. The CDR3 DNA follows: TGTGCCAGCAGTGAATCCTTCTACCTTCGATCCTACGAGCAGTACTTC.

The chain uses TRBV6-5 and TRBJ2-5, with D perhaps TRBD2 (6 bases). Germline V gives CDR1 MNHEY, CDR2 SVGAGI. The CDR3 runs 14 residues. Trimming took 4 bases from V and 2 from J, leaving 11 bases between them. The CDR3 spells CASSSWTKQETQYF. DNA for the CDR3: TGTGCCAGCAGTTCTTGGACTAAACAAGAGACCCAGTACTTC.

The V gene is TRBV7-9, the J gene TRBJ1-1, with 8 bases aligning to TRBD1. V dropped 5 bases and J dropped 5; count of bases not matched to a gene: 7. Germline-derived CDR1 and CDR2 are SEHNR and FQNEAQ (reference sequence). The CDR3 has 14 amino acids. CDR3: CASSHDRGWTEAFF. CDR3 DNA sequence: TGTGCCAGCAGCCACGACAGGGGATGGACTGAAGCTTTCTTT.

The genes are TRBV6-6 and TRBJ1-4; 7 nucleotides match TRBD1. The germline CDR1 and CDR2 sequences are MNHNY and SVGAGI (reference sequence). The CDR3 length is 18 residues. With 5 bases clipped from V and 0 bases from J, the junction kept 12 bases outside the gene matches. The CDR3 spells CASSPLSTGRTTNEKLFF. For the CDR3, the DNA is TGTGCCAGCAGTCCTCTATCGACAGGGAGAACAACTAATGAAAAACTGTTTTTT.

The CDR3 here is CASSLGQGAPPGYTF. In DNA form, the CDR3 reads TGCGCCAGCAGCTTAGGACAGGGGGCGCCGCCTGGCTACACCTTC. This chain joins TRBV5-1 and TRBJ1-2, with 11 bases aligning to TRBD1. From germline, CDR1 is SGHRS and CDR2 YFSETQ. The length of the CDR3 is 15 residues. J was trimmed by 7 bases and V by 2 bases; bases with no gene match: 7.

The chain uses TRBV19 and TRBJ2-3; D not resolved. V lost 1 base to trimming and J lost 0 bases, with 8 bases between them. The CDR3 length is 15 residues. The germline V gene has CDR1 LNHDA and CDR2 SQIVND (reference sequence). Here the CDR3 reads CASSIGFSSTDTQYF. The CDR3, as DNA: TGTGCCAGTAGTATAGGGTTCTCTAGCACAGATACGCAGTATTTT.

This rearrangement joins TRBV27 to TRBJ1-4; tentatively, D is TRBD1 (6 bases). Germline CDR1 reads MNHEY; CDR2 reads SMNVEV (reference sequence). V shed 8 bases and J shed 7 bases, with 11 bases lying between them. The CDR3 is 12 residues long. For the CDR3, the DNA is TGTGCCAGCCAGGGGCTAGGTGAAAAACTGTTTTTT. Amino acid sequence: CASQGLGEKLFF.

The CDR3 reads CSASKGSGEKLFF. In DNA, the CDR3 is TGCAGTGCCAGTAAAGGCAGTGGGGAAAAACTGTTTTTT. V usage is TRBV20-1 and J usage is TRBJ1-4; D is ambiguous. The CDR3 consists of 13 residues. Germline values: CDR1 DFQATT, CDR2 SNEGSKA (reference sequence). Trimming took 6 bases from V and 8 from J, leaving 16 bases between them.